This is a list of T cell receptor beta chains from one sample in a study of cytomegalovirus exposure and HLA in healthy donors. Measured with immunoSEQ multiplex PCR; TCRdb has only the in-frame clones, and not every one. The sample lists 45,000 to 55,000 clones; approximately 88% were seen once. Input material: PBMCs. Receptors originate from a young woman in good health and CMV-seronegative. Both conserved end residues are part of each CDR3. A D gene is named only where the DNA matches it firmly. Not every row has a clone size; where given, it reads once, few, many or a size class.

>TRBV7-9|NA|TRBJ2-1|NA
CASSSSFSEQFF
TGTGCCAGCAGCTCCTCGTTTAGTGAGCAGTTCTTC
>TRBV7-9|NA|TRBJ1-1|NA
CASSLSGVRAEAFF
TGTGCCAGCAGTCTCAGCGGGGTGAGGGCTGAAGCTTTCTTT
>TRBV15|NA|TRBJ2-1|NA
CATSRDSRDEQFF
TGTGCCACCAGCAGAGATTCGAGGGATGAGCAGTTCTTC
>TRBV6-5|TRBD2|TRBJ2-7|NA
CASSYSTSGLYEQYF
TGTGCCAGCAGTTACTCGACTAGCGGGCTCTACGAGCAGTACTTC
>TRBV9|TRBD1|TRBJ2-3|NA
CASSGQGVFSTDTQYF
TGTGCCAGCAGCGGACAGGGGGTCTTTAGCACAGATACGCAGTATTTT
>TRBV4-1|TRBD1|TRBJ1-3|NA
CASSQGAGGESTIYF
TGCGCCAGCAGCCAAGGGGCAGGGGGAGAAAGCACCATATATTTT
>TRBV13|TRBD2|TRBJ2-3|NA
CASSIIPDAGTSGMDTQYF
TGTGCCAGCAGCATTATCCCTGATGCCGGGACTAGCGGGATGGATACGCAGTATTTT
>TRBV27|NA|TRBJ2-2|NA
CASSFYPGELFF
TGTGCCAGCAGTTTCTACCCCGGGGAGCTGTTTTTT
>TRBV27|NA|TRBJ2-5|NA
CASSLDISRTKETQYF
TGTGCCAGCAGTTTAGACATCTCAAGGACAAAAGAGACCCAGTACTTC
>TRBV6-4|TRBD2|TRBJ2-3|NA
CASSSIRLAGVDTQYF
TGTGCCAGCTCCTCGATCCGGCTAGCGGGAGTAGATACGCAGTATTTT
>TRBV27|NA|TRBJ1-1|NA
CASSGGGTEAFF
TGTGCCAGCAGCGGGGGGGGGACCGAAGCTTTCTTT
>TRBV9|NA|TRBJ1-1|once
CATSLGLGTEAFF
TGTGCCACATCCCTGGGACTCGGGACTGAAGCTTTCTTT
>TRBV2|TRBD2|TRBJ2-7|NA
CASEGVRGLAGETSYEQYF
TGTGCCAGCGAGGGGGTTAGGGGACTAGCGGGGGAAACCTCCTACGAGCAGTACTTC